Each of the 2 T cell receptor beta chains below was sequenced from the same sample in a study of glioma-infiltrating T cells after dendritic cell vaccination. Profiling relied on immunoSEQ multiplex PCR, and the TCRdb table lists in-frame clones only, not all of them. The table has tens of thousands of clones, 82% seen once. Source: blood, taken before dendritic cell vaccination. All receptors come from a human donor with glioblastoma.

This sequence joins TRBV5-1 and TRBJ1-3; D is uncertain. With 1 base removed from V and 4 bases from J, the gap between germline ends came to 12 bases. The V gene's germline CDR1 is SGHRS and CDR2 YFSETQ. The CDR3 sequence is 15 residues long. As DNA, the CDR3 is TGCGCCAGCAGCTTGTTTGAGGGAGGAGGAAACACCATATATTTT. This translates into CASSLFEGGGNTIYF.

The chain recombines TRBV18 with TRBJ1-2; D is unclear. From germline, CDR1 is KGHSH and CDR2 LQKENI. Trimming left V 0 bases short and J 6 bases short, with 8 bases between. The CDR3 has 13 amino acids. The CDR3 sequence is CASSPPSGDGYTF. The CDR3 nucleotides read TGTGCCAGCTCACCACCCTCCGGGGATGGCTACACCTTC.